This T cell receptor beta chain was retrieved from a study of Ad26.COV2.S vaccination and SARS-CoV-2 variants. Study conclusions and caveats: Responses of spike-specific T cells (both CD8+ and CD4+) reportedly showed substantial breadth after vaccination.

Using immunoSEQ multiplex PCR, the repertoire was profiled, and TCRdb retains in-frame clones only, with some absent. Of 380,000 or so clones detected, under 90% appear once; the ten largest clones hold approximately 7.8%. Trimming removed 4 bases from V and 2 bases from J; junction bases left unmatched: 3. The CDR3 totals 16 residues. Germline-derived CDR1 and CDR2 are MNHEY and SMNVEV (reference sequence). Sample treatment: over 15 received Ad26.COV2.S at low or high dose, single or two shots; roughly five received placebo; per-sample allocation not given. All samples were drawn on day 63, counting from the first vaccine or placebo injection. On this clone itself: As yet, its antigen is unknown.

This TCR was sampled from a person aged 18-65 years who received the Ad26.COV2.S COVID-19 vaccine or a placebo. Sequenced here: peripheral blood, sampled in a trial of Ad26.COV2.S vaccine versus placebo. The genes are TRBV27 and TRBJ2-1, with TRBD2 matching 12 bases. CDR3 nucleotide sequence: TGTGCCAGCAGTTCTCTAGCGGGAGGGGCCTACAATGAGCAGTTCTTC. It is translated as CASSSLAGGAYNEQFF.